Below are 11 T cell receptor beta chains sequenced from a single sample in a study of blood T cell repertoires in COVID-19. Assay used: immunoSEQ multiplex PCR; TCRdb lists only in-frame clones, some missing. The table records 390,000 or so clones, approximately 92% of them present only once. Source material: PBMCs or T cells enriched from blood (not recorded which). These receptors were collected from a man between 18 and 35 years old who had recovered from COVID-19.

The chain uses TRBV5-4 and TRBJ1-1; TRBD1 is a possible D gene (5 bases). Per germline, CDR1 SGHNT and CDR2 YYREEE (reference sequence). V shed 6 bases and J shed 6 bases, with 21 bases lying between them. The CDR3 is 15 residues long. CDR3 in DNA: TGTGCCAGCACCCCCCTGGGGGGGGGATTCTCTGAAGCTTTCTTT. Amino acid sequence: CASTPLGGGFSEAFF.

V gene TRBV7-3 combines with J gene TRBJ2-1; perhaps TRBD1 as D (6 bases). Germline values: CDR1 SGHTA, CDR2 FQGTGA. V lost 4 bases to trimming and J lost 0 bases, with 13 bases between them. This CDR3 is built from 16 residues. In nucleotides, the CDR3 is TGTGCCAGCAGCTCCCTACAGGGCAGCTCCTACAATGAGCAGTTCTTC. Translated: CASSSLQGSSYNEQFF.

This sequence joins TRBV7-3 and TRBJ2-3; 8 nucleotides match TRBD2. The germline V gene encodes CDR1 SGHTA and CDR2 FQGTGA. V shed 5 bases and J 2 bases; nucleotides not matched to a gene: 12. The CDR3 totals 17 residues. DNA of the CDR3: TGTGCCAGCAGCCTATTAGCGGGGACGGCTTCCACAGATACGCAGTATTTT. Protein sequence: CASSLLAGTASTDTQYF.

The CDR3 region is CASNIGQGTGELFF. CDR3 sequence (DNA): TGTGCCAGCAACATCGGACAGGGCACCGGGGAGCTGTTTTTT. The chain is built from TRBV27 and TRBJ2-2; 8 nucleotides align to TRBD1. J was trimmed by 4 bases and V by 7 bases; bases with no gene match: 5. This CDR3 region has 14 residues. In germline, CDR1 is MNHEY, CDR2 SMNVEV (reference sequence).

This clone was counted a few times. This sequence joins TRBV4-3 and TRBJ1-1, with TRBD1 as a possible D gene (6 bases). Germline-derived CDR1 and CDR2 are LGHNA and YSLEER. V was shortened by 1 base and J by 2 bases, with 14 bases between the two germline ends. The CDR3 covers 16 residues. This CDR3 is CASSQAPTGANTEAFF. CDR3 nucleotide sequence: TGCGCCAGCAGCCAAGCCCCGACAGGAGCAAACACTGAAGCTTTCTTT.

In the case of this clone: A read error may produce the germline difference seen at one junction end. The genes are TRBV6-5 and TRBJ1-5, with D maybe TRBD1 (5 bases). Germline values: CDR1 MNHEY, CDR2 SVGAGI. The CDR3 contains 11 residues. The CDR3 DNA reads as TGTGCCAGCAGGGACATTCAGTCCCAGCATTTT. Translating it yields CASRDIQSQHF.

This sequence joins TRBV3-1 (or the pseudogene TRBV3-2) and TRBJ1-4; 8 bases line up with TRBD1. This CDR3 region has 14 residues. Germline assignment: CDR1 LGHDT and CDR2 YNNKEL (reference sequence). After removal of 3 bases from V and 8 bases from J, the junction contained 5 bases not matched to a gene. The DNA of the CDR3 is TGTGCCAGCAGCCAGACAGGGGTTCGGGAAAAACTGTTTTTT. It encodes CASSQTGVREKLFF.

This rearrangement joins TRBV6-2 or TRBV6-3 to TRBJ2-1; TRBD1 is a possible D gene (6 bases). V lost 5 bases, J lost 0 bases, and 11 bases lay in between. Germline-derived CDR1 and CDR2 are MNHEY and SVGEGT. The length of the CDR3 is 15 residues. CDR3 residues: CASSLRGPSYNEQFF. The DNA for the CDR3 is TGTGCCAGCAGTCTCAGGGGCCCCTCCTACAATGAGCAGTTCTTC.

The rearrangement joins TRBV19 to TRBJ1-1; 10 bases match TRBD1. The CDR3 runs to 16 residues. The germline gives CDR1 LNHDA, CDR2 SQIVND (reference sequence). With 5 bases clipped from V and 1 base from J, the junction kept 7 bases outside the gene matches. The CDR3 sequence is CASSSRDRGPNTEAFF. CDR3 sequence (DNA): TGTGCCAGTAGTTCCCGGGACAGGGGCCCGAACACTGAAGCTTTCTTT.

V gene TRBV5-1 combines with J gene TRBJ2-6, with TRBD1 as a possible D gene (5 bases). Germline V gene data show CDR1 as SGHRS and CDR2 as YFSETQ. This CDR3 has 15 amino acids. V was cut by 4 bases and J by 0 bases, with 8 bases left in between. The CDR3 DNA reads TGCGCCAGCAGCGAACAGGACTCTGGGGCCAACGTCCTGACTTTC. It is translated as CASSEQDSGANVLTF.

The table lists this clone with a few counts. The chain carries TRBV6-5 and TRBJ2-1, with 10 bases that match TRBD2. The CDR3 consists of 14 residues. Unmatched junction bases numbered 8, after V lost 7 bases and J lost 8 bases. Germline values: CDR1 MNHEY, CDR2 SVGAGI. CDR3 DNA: TGTGCCAGCAAACTAGCGGGATTTGTCGATGAGCAGTTCTTC. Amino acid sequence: CASKLAGFVDEQFF.